This T cell receptor beta chain was recorded in a study of beta chain features in type 1 diabetes. Blood was collected once per donor into heparin, averaging about 120 mL. Cell sorting via CD45RO/CCR7/CD25/CD127/CD95/CD27 was performed to obtain CD4+ naive, central memory, regulatory and stem cell-like memory cells. Post-sort purity exceeded 95% for all sorted populations. Germline values: CDR1 MNHEY, CDR2 SVGAGI. The CDR3 consists of 16 residues. V shed 4 bases, J shed 0 bases, and the junction held 7 bases outside the gene matches. Study-wide points: Insertions at VDJ junctions were less frequent in type 1 diabetes patients. These patients also deleted more nucleotides at the same junctions. Researchers report that Type 1 diabetes patients had moderately but significantly shorter TCRB CDR3s across all four CD4+ subsets.

On this clone itself: Antigen unknown.

Of the isolated RNA, all was reverse transcribed, and so the sequenced material was expressed TCRB transcripts. Sequencing was performed with immunoSEQ multiplex PCR; in TCRdb, only in-frame clones are kept and a portion is missing. The data hold hundreds of thousands of clones, with over 11% observed a single time. V gene TRBV6-5 combines with J gene TRBJ1-1, with 8 nucleotides matching TRBD1. This receptor was taken from a man aged 18-30 years with type 1 diabetes. Sequencing was performed on naive CD4+ T cells from blood. The CDR3, as DNA: TGTGCCAGCAGTTCGCGGACAGGGCCATTGAACACTGAAGCTTTCTTT. Translation: CASSSRTGPLNTEAFF.